This T cell receptor beta chain derives from a study of cytomegalovirus exposure and HLA in healthy donors (dated by TCRdb to about 2017). In the study overall: According to an earlier analysis of a few hundred of the donors, about 170 million T cells yielded 117 million unique TCR beta sequences and more than 250 Gb of sequence data. To predict cytomegalovirus infection status, the study combined high-throughput TCR immunosequencing, statistical association of individual TCRs with disease status, and machine learning. The study profiled the T cell repertoires of hundreds of subjects by immunosequencing and related them to cytomegalovirus serostatus. In a later analysis, previously published TCR beta repertoires from 550 to 750 donors were re-analyzed and high-resolution HLA genotyping was added so that TCR occurrence patterns could be studied. The number of donors typed differed by locus, with roughly 629-640 for A, B, C, DRB1 and DQB1, about 500 for DQA1, over 600 for DPA1, and some 470 for DPB1. An earlier analysis of around 580 of the donors used high-throughput TCR beta sequencing to judge whether each TCR beta V gene segment behaved as functional or pseudogenic. Donor age, sex, ethnicity and CMV serostatus were collected together with the repertoire data. A separate validation cohort of approximately 120 different subjects was used in addition to the roughly 620-subject first cohort. Genome-wide SNP genotypes for about three fifths of the roughly 700 donors were used in a later genetic analysis, which treated that subset as a discovery cohort. About five DR-DQ haplotypes were handled as single units for association and clustering, since linkage in the cohort was strong. The study was designed to test whether signatures of past pathogen exposure could be identified by cataloging public T cell receptors. On average, roughly 240,000 unique TCR beta nucleotide sequences were sequenced per donor among a few hundred genotyped donors of the cohort, with around 19% of those sequences being non-productive. Every repertoire in the discovery cohort had been generated on one and the same sequencing platform. Class I and class II HLA loci were covered by the typing at four-digit resolution. About 300 gigabases of sequencing data and approximately 85 million unique TCR sequences were included in an early release covering roughly 600 HLA-typed donors. The later analysis used no new phenotypic data to find candidate immune exposures, relying instead on TCR beta sequences and their occurrence across donors. Of the approximately 400 genotyped donors, roughly 76% were placed in the genetic ancestry cluster associated with self-reported Caucasian donors. Overall study outcomes, separate from this receptor: A later analysis found that HLA-associated TCR beta chains were more clonally expanded and had lower generation probabilities than equally common non-associated chains. Roughly uniform sequencing depth across donors was assumed in presence/absence analyses, although this assumption may not hold. A further reported finding was that TCR beta sequences accurately predicted the HLA-A and HLA-B alleles for most subjects in the first cohort. Because counts were too low, 15 to 20 rarely observed V segments, including chromosome 9 orphons, were excluded from the earlier analysis of some 590 of the donors. According to a later analysis, most CMV-associated TCR beta chains appeared to be HLA-restricted, and the HLA associations seemed to be driven largely by CMV exposure. A cluster of highly shared sequence variants was judged likely to represent a technical artifact of the sequencing pipeline. A later analysis associated about 16,000 TCR beta sequences with specific HLA alleles at a false discovery rate of 0.05. In an earlier analysis of more than 500 of the donors, most TCR beta V segments appeared in productive rearrangements about 87% or about 30% of the time, broadly matching IMGT annotations. V-gene and J-gene trimming of TCR beta chains was associated with a missense DCLRE1C variant in a later genetic analysis, and the association was replicated in an independent cohort. The 87-base-pair reads could not distinguish some IMGT-functional V segments, including TRBV6-2 and TRBV6-3, so those segments were excluded. According to a later analysis, TCR association rates differed among HLA loci, with DRB1 alleles showing the most associated TCRs and HLA-C alleles showing the fewest. The authors suggested that the approach could potentially be extended to other disease states and immunological phenotypes. Linkage disequilibrium might explain the correlated functional status among segregating V segments, but an unknown experimental factor could not be excluded. In both the original and validation cohorts, the classifier was reported to diagnose cytomegalovirus status with high specificity and sensitivity. A later analysis reported that several top co-occurrence clusters appeared linked to parvovirus B19, influenza, CMV and Epstein-Barr virus. Immune exposure information for the cohort was limited to CMV serostatus. Assigning TCR associations to individual alleles was difficult when HLA alleles, especially DR and DQ, strongly co-occurred. A later genetic analysis reported fewer N-insertions in productive TCRs among donors in an Asian-associated ancestry cluster than the roughly 690-donor mean. Across donors, most TCR sequences were observed very rarely, whereas some public TCRs were present in many individuals. Because HLA typing was missing for some donors at each locus, association tests included only the typed subset. This cohort had only TCR beta chains sequenced, and the lack of alpha or paired-chain data limited which features could be detected. The study gave a list of 150 to 200 TCR beta chains associated with cytomegalovirus. A few of the identified cytomegalovirus-associated TCR beta chains were confirmed in vitro to be specific for cytomegalovirus antigens.

The CDR3, cysteine through phenylalanine, is 15 amino acids long. The sequence is cut down to CDR3 DNA, 45 bases in frame from base 1. The junction carries 5 bases between V and J, which are trimmed by 0 bases and 0 bases respectively. CDR1 and CDR2 were assigned from the germline V gene as SGHTA and FQGTGA. As for this clone: There is no known antigen for this receptor. The sample holds no much larger clone one base away, and base qualities are not on file.

The cohort consisted of 600 or so healthy bone marrow donors. At the time of sampling, all cohort members were nominally healthy, though unrecorded immune exposures were likely present. The donor tested CMV seronegative and was one of the 352 seronegative cohort members. Every donor gave a peripheral blood sample, and the peripheral blood mononuclear cells from that sample were used for TCR beta sequencing. Genomic DNA was extracted from the blood cell samples with the Qiagen DNeasy Blood Extraction Kit. Receptors were amplified or captured by the immunoSEQ multiplex PCR assay. For the multiplex PCR, a mixture combining 60 forward primers for TCR Vbeta segments and 13 reverse primers for TCR Jbeta segments was used. The CDR3 region of rearranged TCR beta genes was amplified from genomic DNA by a multiplex PCR assay. The Illumina HiSeq System was used to sequence the amplified TCR beta libraries as 87-base-pair reads. In the original analysis: A later analysis tallied 75 million to 95 million unique TCR beta chains across the 666 repertoires, and 10 million to 11 million of those chains were shared by two or more donors. Raw reads were error-corrected and collapsed into unique sequences with a nearest-neighbor algorithm that merged closely related sequences to remove PCR and sequencing errors. V, D and J gene segments were assigned by aligning CDR3 sequences to IMGT reference sequences. For a sequence to be retained, a match of at least six nucleotides to both a V gene segment and a J gene segment was required. A rearrangement counted as productive if the CDR3 had no stop codons and remained in frame with V and J, and every other rearrangement counted as non-productive. Following IMGT convention, CDR3 was defined as the stretch from the second conserved V-encoded cysteine to the conserved J-encoded phenylalanine. The earlier analysis of about 610 of the donors excluded any sequence lacking an unambiguous match to a single V gene segment. An earlier analysis of about 600 of the donors called V segments functional above 56.7% productive rearrangements and segregating when the between-donor standard deviation exceeded 5%. A statistical classification framework was built for diagnosing cytomegalovirus status from the catalog of TCR beta chain sequences. V and J gene assignment, in a later analysis, came from comparing TCR nucleotide sequences with IMGT/GENE-DB human TR gene sequences. The TCRdist pipeline was used in a later analysis to assign CDR3 sequences and most-parsimonious VDJ recombination scenarios. A later analysis defined each TCR beta chain by its CDR3 amino acid sequence plus V-gene family, and excluded reads lacking a unique V-gene family. A later analysis removed several hundred highly shared, low-generation-probability nucleotide sequences to deal with suspected cross-contamination and a sequencing artifact. In a later analysis, a clonal expansion index for each public chain was calculated from normalized within-repertoire ranks of inferred template counts. In a later analysis, generation probabilities were computed using a VDJ recombination model fitted to out-of-frame rearrangements, and the results were checked against IGoR. In a later analysis, TCR-TCR, TCR-HLA and TCR-CMV co-occurrence was scored with hypergeometric tests, and a repertoire-size bias correction was applied to TCR pairs. A later analysis estimated false discovery rates by permuting HLA or CMV assignments 20 times. In a later analysis, co-occurring TCRs were grouped using DBSCAN, with TCRdist sequence similarity added in when clustering inside HLA-allele-positive subsets. Repertoires with fewer than 30,000 or more than 120,000 public chains, plus five repertoires with anomalous nucleotide sharing, were excluded from co-occurrence clustering. Imported from immuneACCESS, the table was reduced by TCRdb to in-frame sequences with V and J called. These copies leave out some clones; in studies compared against another copy, an unresolved V gene accounts for under half, and the cause of the remainder is not known. D and trimming were read from the DNA, whereas the V and J calls and clone size are those reported in that table. The sample includes about 120,000 clones, with approximately 72% observed a single time. Together, the top ten hold approximately 1.4% of the sample.

Sequenced input: PBMCs. This sequence uses TRBV7-3 and TRBJ1-4, with the D gene too uncertain to name. This TCR derives from a man aged 18 to 35 in good health and CMV-seronegative. The nucleotide sequence is TGTGCCAGCAGCTTAACTCGAGCAACTAATGAAAAACTGTTTTTT. The translation is CASSLTRATNEKLFF.